The T cell receptor (beta chain) described here comes from a study of CD8+CD57+ T cells in acquired aplastic anemia. Turning to the study itself: Healthy CD8+ samples averaged approximately 11 million reads. Study outcomes and limitations: Between patients and controls, CD8+ Simpson's diversity did not vary significantly. There were over 25 CD8+ CDR3 sequences that occurred in both patients and controls.

Germline V gene sequence: CDR1 SGHVS, CDR2 FQNEAQ. There are 15 residues in the CDR3. Germline trimming cut 5 bases from V and 8 bases from J; bases unmatched to any gene: 6. Profiles of TCR beta VDJ and CDR3 were generated from a genomic DNA template. TCRdb re-analysed the reads in MiXCR, keeping a single row per CDR3 protein. The sample has roughly 200,000 distinct CDR3 sequences, over 60% seen once. In this sample, this clonotype turned up many times. As yet, its antigen is unknown. The specimen was sorted CD4+, CD8+, or CD8+CD57+ T cells (not recorded which) from PBMCs. The sequence came from a human donor in good health. J is TRBJ1-4 and V is TRBV7-8; 12 bases match TRBD1. The CDR3 region is CASSPPGTGGEKLFF. CDR3 nucleotides: TGTGCCAGCAGCCCCCCCGGGACAGGGGGCGAAAAACTGTTTTTT.